The source of this T cell receptor beta chain is a study of blood T cell repertoires in COVID-19. This CDR3 comprises 19 residues. The method was immunoSEQ multiplex PCR; TCRdb's version includes in-frame clones alone and lacks a portion of them. Of under 250,000 clones detected, approximately 87% appear once; the ten largest clones hold around 2.6%. The sequence came from a woman in her seventies with active or convalescent COVID-19. The chain recombines TRBV21-1 with TRBJ1-3; TRBD1 is taken as the D call from the table, unchecked against the DNA. TRBV21-1 is listed as a pseudogene. The sequencing sample was made of peripheral blood. In DNA, the CDR3 is TGTGCCAGCAGCAAAAGAGGAGGGGACAGGGGGGGATCTGGAAACACCATATATTTT. Translation: CASSKRGGDRGGSGNTIYF.